The 13 T cell receptor beta chains below were found in one sample sequenced in a study of beta chain features in type 1 diabetes. Findings and limits, study-wide: Moderate yet significant TCRB CDR3 shortening was seen in Type 1 diabetes patients in all four CD4+ subsets.

Every isolated RNA sample was fully reverse transcribed, so sequencing captured expressed TCRB transcripts. Sequencing was performed with immunoSEQ multiplex PCR; in TCRdb, only in-frame clones are kept and a portion is missing. This table has 300,000 or so clones, roughly an eighth appearing once. No antigen has been identified for these receptors. Sequenced input: naive CD4+ T cells from blood. These receptors were taken from a man aged 25-40 years with type 1 diabetes.

This chain connects TRBV5-1 to TRBJ2-1; 7 bases match TRBD1. Germline V gene data show CDR1 as SGHRS and CDR2 as YFSETQ. V lost 4 bases and J lost 12; bases outside the gene matches: 13. This CDR3 has 14 residues. CDR3 sequence reads: CASSTIGGQGTQFF. For the CDR3, the DNA is TGCGCCAGCAGCACGATAGGGGGCCAGGGAACGCAGTTCTTC.

V gene TRBV10-3 combines with J gene TRBJ2-7, with 8 bases fitting TRBD2. This CDR3 spans 14 amino acids. Germline V gene data show CDR1 as ENHRY and CDR2 as SYGVKD. V trimming: 5 bases; J trimming: 0 bases; junction bases outside the gene matches: 3. For the CDR3, the DNA is TGTGCCATCAGTAGCGGGAGCCTCTCCTACGAGCAGTACTTC. It translates to CAISSGSLSYEQYF.

In this sample, this clone turned up a few times. The chain links TRBV5-4 to TRBJ2-7; 10 bases line up with TRBD1. The V segment lost 4 bases and the J segment 5 bases; nucleotides outside the gene matches: 9. This CDR3 is 15 amino acids long. Germline CDR1 is SGHNT and CDR2 is YYREEE (reference sequence). The CDR3 spells CASSGIDRGPHEQYF. CDR3 nucleotides: TGTGCCAGCAGCGGAATAGACAGGGGGCCCCACGAGCAGTACTTC.

The V gene is TRBV30, the J gene TRBJ2-7, with 11 positions matching TRBD2. The V gene end was trimmed by 5 bases and the J gene end by 2 bases; junction bases not matched to a gene: 11. This CDR3 region has 16 residues. Germline assignment: CDR1 GTSNPN and CDR2 SVGIG (reference sequence). CDR3 residues: CAWSGTSGKGPYEQYF. DNA of the CDR3: TGTGCCTGGTCCGGGACTAGCGGAAAGGGGCCCTACGAGCAGTACTTC. The whole variable domain, remainder taken from reference TRBV30 and TRBJ2-7, is SQTIHQWPATLVQPVGSPLSLECTVEGTSNPNLYWYRQAAGRGLQLLFYSVGIGQISSEVPQNLSASRPQDRQFILSSKKLLLSDSGFYLCAWSGTSGKGPYEQYFGPGTRLTVT.

This chain uses TRBV4-2 with TRBJ2-6; 11 bases map to TRBD1. The germline CDR1 and CDR2 sequences are LGHNA and YNFKEQ. The CDR3 runs to 19 residues. J gave up 0 bases and V 4 bases, and 8 bases lay outside the gene matches. The CDR3 coding sequence is TGTGCCAGCAGCCGAACGGGACAGGGGGTGTACTCTGGGGCCAACGTCCTGACTTTC. This sequence encodes CASSRTGQGVYSGANVLTF.

This clone occurred a few times. The chain carries TRBV18 and TRBJ1-2; 9 bases agree with TRBD1. Per the germline V gene, CDR1 is KGHSH and CDR2 is LQKENI. The V segment lost 0 bases and the J segment 0 bases; nucleotides outside the gene matches: 2. The CDR3 is made up of 16 amino acids. The CDR3, as DNA: TGTGCCAGCTCACCACCGGGACAGGGATCTAACTATGGCTACACCTTC. Translation: CASSPPGQGSNYGYTF.

The CDR3, as DNA: TGTGCCAGCAGTGAATCACCGGTGAACACCGGGGAGCTGTTTTTT. This codes for CASSESPVNTGELFF. V gene TRBV25-1 combines with J gene TRBJ2-2; no clear D gene. CDR3 length: 15 residues. Germline-derived CDR1 and CDR2 are MGHDK and SYGVNS. V gave up 1 base and J gave up 1 base, with 7 bases separating them.

This clone was observed a few times. The V and J genes are TRBV5-1 and TRBJ1-1, with 9 bases aligning to TRBD1. CDR3 length: 15 residues. The V gene end was trimmed by 5 bases and the J gene end by 8 bases; junction bases not matched to a gene: 13. CDR1 and CDR2 from the germline V gene are SGHRS and YFSETQ. CDR3 bases: TGCGCCAGCAGACCTGACAGGGGGTCCCTCGGGGAAGCTTTCTTT. It codes for CASRPDRGSLGEAFF.

This clone was seen a handful of times. The chain joins TRBV5-1 to TRBJ2-1; 9 positions agree with TRBD1. CDR1 SGHRS and CDR2 YFSETQ come from the germline V gene. Germline trimming cut 3 bases from V and 9 bases from J; bases unmatched to any gene: 10. This CDR3 is built from 15 residues. Written as DNA, the CDR3 is TGCGCCAGCAGCTATCCGGGACAGGGAGGGAGTGAGCAGTTCTTC. Translated: CASSYPGQGGSEQFF.

In this sample, this clone turned up a few times. CDR3 in DNA: TGCAGCGTTGAAAACAGGGCGAGCGGCTACACCTTC. Translation gives CSVENRASGYTF. The gene calls are TRBV29-1 and TRBJ1-2, with D possibly being TRBD1 (6 bases). Trimming removed 2 bases at V and 8 bases at J, with 12 bases between. The CDR3 runs to 12 residues. CDR1 and CDR2 from the germline V gene are SQVTM and ANQGSEA.

The chain recombines TRBV7-8 with TRBJ1-2; a possible D gene is TRBD1 (5 bases). CDR1 and CDR2 from the germline V gene are SGHVS and FQNEAQ. V shed 8 bases and J shed 2 bases, with 12 bases lying between them. The CDR3 is 13 amino acids. The CDR3 sequence is CASSGRGNYGYTF. The CDR3 DNA follows: TGTGCCAGCTCCGGCCGGGGGAACTATGGCTACACCTTC. Complete variable domain (other parts from reference TRBV7-8 and TRBJ1-2): GAGVSQSPRYKVAKRGQDVALRCDPISGHVSLFWYQQALGQGPEFLTYFQNEAQLDKSGLPSDRFFAERPEGSVSTLKIQRTQQEDSAVYLCASSGRGNYGYTFGSGTRLTVV.

This clone has a count of ten or more. In DNA, the CDR3 is TGTGCCAGCAGCTTAGAAGGCCCTGCGGATGACTACACCTTC. Translation: CASSLEGPADDYTF. The V and J genes are TRBV7-9 and TRBJ1-2; unclear D gene. This CDR3 has 14 amino acids. The germline gives CDR1 SEHNR, CDR2 FQNEAQ (reference sequence). The V end lost 1 base, the J end lost 10 bases, and 16 bases lay between the germline ends.

The chain couples TRBV14 to TRBJ2-3; 9 bases are shared with TRBD2. The CDR3 runs 16 residues. The V and J ends lost 4 bases and 1 base, in that order; junction bases with no gene match: 6. CDR1 is SGHDN, CDR2 FVKESK, per germline. Written as DNA, the CDR3 is TGTGCCAGCAGCCCACGACTAGCGGCAGGCACAGATACGCAGTATTTT. This translates into CASSPRLAAGTDTQYF.